Listed here is a single T cell receptor beta chain. Its specific antigen is unknown. Per-base quality was not reported, and no clone a single base away is much larger than it. These data belong to a study of blood T cell repertoires in COVID-19 (TCRdb year 2020). In terms of the full investigation: The collaborator samples originated in the United States, Italy and Spain and spanned the acute and convalescent phases of COVID-19. The material from the prospective study consisted of cDNA or gDNA derived from T cells, B-cell-depleted T cells, or PBMCs. Subjects who had been exposed to COVID-19, were actively infected with it, or had recovered from it provided the deeply sampled blood TCRbeta repertoires that made up the dataset. The repertoires were released in a freely available public database meant as a resource for research on the immune response to SARS-CoV-2. Samples came from the ongoing ImmuneRACE study (first 160 participants) plus 1,254 subjects from 6 global collaborators. Nearly every sample came with metadata listing a de-identified subject ID, COVID-19 status, age in years and sex. Where available, HLA class I and class II types were obtained from metadata supplied by the sample provider rather than from assay-based typing. Results the study describes overall, beyond this receptor: The quantity of clinical and demographic metadata differed by source and by participant and was supplied without curation.

TCRbeta CDR3 regions were amplified from genomic DNA using the immunoSEQ Assay, a bias-controlled multiplex PCR. Concerning the study's data processing: Within the assay, amplification of reference gene primers was used to estimate how many nucleated cells each sample contained. Sequence reads were collapsed and filtered to measure the absolute abundance of every unique TCRbeta CDR3 rearrangement. Productive Simpson clonality was computed per sample as the square root of Simpson's diversity index over productive rearrangements. This is the immuneACCESS table as TCRdb keeps it, with only in-frame sequences that have V and J called. A part of the clones is gone; compared with another copy, unresolved V genes explain less than half, and the rest is unexplained. V and J calls and clone size are those listed in that table; D and trimming were worked out from the DNA. Across this sample there are under 250,000 clones, with 88% seen only once. The ten biggest clones cover 3.1% of the sample.

The CDR1 and CDR2 encoded by the germline V gene (reference sequence) are SEHNR and FQNEAQ. Unmatched junction bases come to 7, with V trimmed by 5 bases and J by 7 bases. The CDR3 spans 14 residues, from the cysteine through the phenylalanine. The CDR3 DNA has 42 bases and is translated from base 1. Participants in the prospective study were aged roughly 18 to 90 years, lived in approximately 26 United States geographic areas, and enrolled through a virtual design. To assign participants to cohorts, the prospective study relied on clinical history that participants themselves reported in a screening survey and a study questionnaire. Exposed participants had been in contact, within 2 weeks of entering the study, with a person who had a PCR-confirmed or clinician-diagnosed case of COVID-19. Mobile phlebotomists in the prospective study collected whole blood, serum and a nasopharyngeal or oropharyngeal swab from every participant. Prospective study participants could optionally give additional blood draws and questionnaires over an approximately two-month period. Prospective study blood samples were shipped either frozen or at room temperature before DNA extraction.

The chain is encoded by TRBV7-9 joined to TRBJ2-2; 7 central bases correspond to TRBD1. The receptor was isolated from a woman aged 40 to 49 who had been exposed to COVID-19. The sequenced material came from PBMCs or T cells enriched from blood (not recorded which). The CDR3 reads as follows: CASSQKNRGGELFF. The DNA is TGTGCCAGCAGCCAAAAAAACAGGGGCGGGGAGCTGTTTTTT.